A single sample is the source of the 21 T cell receptor beta chains below, sequenced in a study of shared clonotypes between healthy human individuals. The data were produced by immunoSEQ multiplex PCR, yet TCRdb's version contains in-frame clones alone and is incomplete. The profile shows hundreds of thousands of clones, about two thirds of them singletons. Material for sequencing was memory CD4+ T cells sorted from blood. Documented subset: CD45RA-negative fraction. These receptors were obtained from a woman younger than 45 in good health.

The chain combines TRBV5-1 with TRBJ1-1; TRBD1 agrees at 8 bases. The germline V gene has CDR1 SGHRS and CDR2 YFSETQ. J was trimmed by 4 bases and V by 4 bases; bases with no gene match: 9. The CDR3 loop spans 15 amino acids. The CDR3 protein is CASSRLPDRATEAFF. In nucleotides, the CDR3 is TGCGCCAGCAGCCGCCTGCCGGACAGGGCCACTGAAGCTTTCTTT. The full variable domain, rest sourced from reference TRBV5-1 and TRBJ1-1, is KAGVTQTPRYLIKTRGQQVTLSCSPISGHRSVSWYQQTPGQGLQFLFEYFSETQRNKGNFPGRFSGRQFSNSRSEMNVSTLELGDSALYLCASSRLPDRATEAFFGQGTRLTVV.

This clone has only one observation. V and J are TRBV28 and TRBJ1-5; TRBD1 is a possible D gene (6 bases). The CDR3 spans 17 residues. The germline V gene has CDR1 MDHEN and CDR2 SYDVKM. V was shortened by 5 bases and J by 1 base, with 18 bases between the two germline ends. CDR3 residues: CASSTPVGGASNQPQHF. As DNA, the CDR3 is TGTGCCAGCAGTACCCCGGTGGGGGGCGCGAGCAATCAGCCCCAGCATTTT.

The chain uses TRBV7-6 and TRBJ2-7, with D possibly called TRBD1 or TRBD2 (5 bases each). V shed 5 bases and J shed 1 base, with 12 bases lying between them. The V gene's germline CDR1 is SGHVS and CDR2 FNYEAQ. The CDR3 loop spans 14 amino acids. The CDR3, as DNA: TGTGCCAGCAGCCCAGGGACGGAATCCTACGAGCAGTACTTC. Translating gives CASSPGTESYEQYF.

A word on this clone: The same CDR3 can be traced to other DNA sequences in this sample. This chain links TRBV7-2 with TRBJ2-2; D call uncertain. The CDR3 has 14 amino acids. V dropped 1 base and J dropped 4 bases, with 7 bases sitting between them. The germline CDR1 and CDR2 sequences are SGHTA and FQGNSA. CDR3 amino acids: CASSLEGSTGELFF. In DNA, the CDR3 is TGTGCCAGCAGCTTAGAAGGATCCACCGGGGAGCTGTTTTTT.

The chain has TRBV7-2 and TRBJ1-3; D may be TRBD1 (6 bases). V lost 5 bases and J 4 bases, leaving 18 bases between the germline ends. Per germline, CDR1 SGHTA and CDR2 FQGNSA. The CDR3 consists of 16 residues. This chain's CDR3 is CASSHLNADRGNTIYF. CDR3 nucleotide sequence: TGTGCCAGCAGCCACCTCAACGCGGACAGAGGAAACACCATATATTTT.

This clone was recorded many times. Different DNA sequences within this sample yield the same CDR3. The rearrangement uses TRBV6-6 and TRBJ1-3; D unclear. V was shortened by 0 bases and J by 4 bases, with 1 base between the two germline ends. There are 12 residues in the CDR3. Germline-derived CDR1 and CDR2 are MNHNY and SVGAGI (reference sequence). DNA of the CDR3: TGTGCCAGCAGTTACTCGGGAAACACCATATATTTT. It yields the protein CASSYSGNTIYF.

This clone was detected many times. The chain combines TRBV19 with TRBJ2-1, with D possibly matching TRBD2 (6 bases). Germline V gene sequence: CDR1 LNHDA, CDR2 SQIVND (reference sequence). V was shortened by 6 bases and J by 9 bases, with 15 bases between the two germline ends. The CDR3 runs 13 residues. CDR3 loop: CASSWRREGEQFF. The CDR3 DNA follows: TGTGCCAGTAGCTGGAGGCGGGAAGGTGAGCAGTTCTTC.

This clone was detected many times. The chain recombines TRBV6-5 with TRBJ2-7; D is uncertain. CDR1 MNHEY and CDR2 SVGAGI come from the germline V gene. The CDR3 has 15 amino acids. The V gene lost 2 bases and the J gene lost 2 bases, with 13 bases spanning the gap. CDR3: CASSYTHSVTYEQYF. The CDR3 DNA reads as TGTGCCAGCAGTTACACCCATTCGGTAACCTACGAGCAGTACTTC.

This clone was detected once. This chain uses TRBV2 with TRBJ1-5; D possibly corresponds to TRBD1 (6 bases). With 2 bases removed from V and 7 bases from J, the gap between germline ends came to 15 bases. Germline V lookup: CDR1 SNHLY, CDR2 FYNNEI. The CDR3 has 15 amino acids. The CDR3 reads CASSETGGSLQPQHF. CDR3 sequence (DNA): TGTGCCAGCAGTGAAACTGGGGGCAGTTTGCAGCCCCAGCATTTT.

The chain combines TRBV6-5 with TRBJ2-7, with 7 bases matching TRBD1. J gave up 2 bases and V 5 bases, and 6 bases lay outside the gene matches. Germline assignment: CDR1 MNHEY and CDR2 SVGAGI. The CDR3 runs to 14 residues. The CDR3 spells CASSEDRRPYEQYF. The CDR3 DNA sequence: TGTGCCAGCAGTGAGGACAGGAGGCCCTACGAGCAGTACTTC.

The chain joins TRBV11-2 to TRBJ2-3; 10 bases map to TRBD2. The CDR3 sequence is 16 residues long. The V and J ends lost 2 bases and 3 bases, in that order; junction bases with no gene match: 5. Germline-derived CDR1 and CDR2 are SGHAT and FQNNGV. The CDR3 sequence: CASSLLKAGGTDTQYF. CDR3 nucleotide sequence: TGTGCCAGCAGCTTACTGAAAGCGGGAGGGACAGATACGCAGTATTTT.

The chain uses TRBV6-1 and TRBJ2-1, with 10 bases matching TRBD2. CDR1 and CDR2 from the germline V gene are MNHNS and SASEGT. With 4 bases clipped from V and 9 bases from J, the junction kept 3 bases outside the gene matches. The CDR3 totals 13 residues. The CDR3 spells CASSVTSGTEQFF. The CDR3 nucleotides are TGTGCCAGCAGTGTTACTAGCGGGACTGAGCAGTTCTTC.

This clone was seen a few times. This CDR3 is CASSSILTGGTYEQYF. CDR3 in DNA: TGTGCCAGCAGCTCAATCCTGACAGGGGGTACCTACGAGCAGTACTTC. The chain combines TRBV7-2 with TRBJ2-7, with 9 nucleotides matching TRBD1. Germline CDR1 is SGHTA and CDR2 is FQGNSA. With V trimmed by 4 bases and J by 2 bases, 9 bases remained unmatched. CDR3 length equals 16 residues.

V is TRBV5-5 and J is TRBJ1-5; perhaps TRBD1 as D (6 bases). Germline values: CDR1 SGHKS, CDR2 YYEKEE (reference sequence). Trimming cost V 6 bases and J 3 bases, with 16 bases left between them. CDR3 length: 15 amino acids. This CDR3 reads CASTLGAGDNQPQHF. CDR3 nucleotides: TGTGCCAGCACCCTCGGAGCAGGGGACAATCAGCCCCAGCATTTT.

This clone was seen more than once but under ten times. The chain employs TRBV7-2 and TRBJ2-7; 11 bases fit TRBD2. V lost 5 bases to trimming and J lost 3 bases; unmatched junction nucleotides: 6. The CDR3 is 15 residues long. Germline V gene lookup returns CDR1 SGHTA and CDR2 FQGNSA. CDR3 region: CASSIGTSGSYEQYF. CDR3 sequence (DNA): TGTGCCAGCAGCATTGGAACTAGCGGGAGCTACGAGCAGTACTTC. The full variable domain, rest sourced from reference TRBV7-2 and TRBJ2-7, is GAGVSQSPSNKVTEKGKDVELRCDPISGHTALYWYRQSLGQGLEFLIYFQGNSAPDKSGLPSDRFSAERTGGSVSTLTIQRTQQEDSAVYLCASSIGTSGSYEQYFGPGTRLTVT.

The V gene is TRBV18, the J gene TRBJ2-3; either TRBD1 or TRBD2 may supply D (5 bases each). This CDR3 is 21 amino acids long. V was shortened by 5 bases and J by 0 bases, with 30 bases between the two germline ends. The germline V gene encodes CDR1 KGHSH and CDR2 LQKENI. DNA of the CDR3: TGTGCCAGCTCAAAGTTTGGGACCCACATCGCCAAATCCTCTAGCACAGATACGCAGTATTTT. This encodes CASSKFGTHIAKSSSTDTQYF.

The gene calls are TRBV11-2 and TRBJ1-1; 9 bases align to TRBD1. Germline V gives CDR1 SGHAT, CDR2 FQNNGV. Unmatched junction bases numbered 9, after V lost 3 bases and J lost 10 bases. CDR3 length equals 14 residues. CDR3 coding DNA: TGTGCCAGCAGCTTCCAAATTACAGGGGGCTCAGCTTTCTTT. It codes for CASSFQITGGSAFF. Based on the CDR3 plus reference TRBV11-2 and TRBJ1-1, the full variable domain is EAGVAQSPRYKIIEKRQSVAFWCNPISGHATLYWYQQILGQGPKLLIQFQNNGVVDDSQLPKDRFSAERLKGVDSTLKIQPAKLEDSAVYLCASSFQITGGSAFFGQGTRLTVV.

The rearrangement uses TRBV10-2 and TRBJ1-1, with a weak D call TRBD1 (5 bases). In germline, CDR1 is WSHSY, CDR2 SAAADI. V shed 6 bases and J shed 5 bases, with 13 bases lying between them. This CDR3 contains 13 residues. CDR3 bases: TGCGCCAGCAGGGGGCAGGGAGGGACTGAAGCTTTCTTT. Translation gives CASRGQGGTEAFF.

The V call is TRBV10-1, the J call TRBJ2-1, with D possibly matching TRBD1 (5 bases). The germline CDR1 and CDR2 sequences are WNHNN and SYGVQD (reference sequence). V dropped 5 bases and J dropped 7 bases, with 15 bases sitting between them. The CDR3 is 14 amino acids. Written as DNA, the CDR3 is TGCGCCAGCAGTATGGCAGGGCGCCGGAATGAGCAGTTCTTC. Amino acid sequence: CASSMAGRRNEQFF.

This clone was detected once. Other DNA sequences in the sample encode the same CDR3. V is TRBV9 and J is TRBJ2-7; 9 bases align to TRBD1. Germline CDR1 SGDLS, CDR2 YYNGEE. This CDR3 comprises 14 residues. With V trimmed by 5 bases and J by 2 bases, 5 bases remained unmatched. The DNA for the CDR3 is TGTGCCAGCAGTCCGGGACAGGGCGCCTACGAGCAGTACTTC. It is translated as CASSPGQGAYEQYF.

This clone was observed a single time. The chain joins TRBV25-1 to TRBJ2-5, with D perhaps being TRBD1 or TRBD2 (6 bases each). Per the germline V gene, CDR1 is MGHDK and CDR2 is SYGVNS. The length of the CDR3 is 13 residues. V was pared by 7 bases and J by 4 bases, with 13 bases between. Here the CDR3 DNA reads TGTGCCAGCACCACTGGGGGGCGAGAGACCCAGTACTTC. Translation: CASTTGGRETQYF.